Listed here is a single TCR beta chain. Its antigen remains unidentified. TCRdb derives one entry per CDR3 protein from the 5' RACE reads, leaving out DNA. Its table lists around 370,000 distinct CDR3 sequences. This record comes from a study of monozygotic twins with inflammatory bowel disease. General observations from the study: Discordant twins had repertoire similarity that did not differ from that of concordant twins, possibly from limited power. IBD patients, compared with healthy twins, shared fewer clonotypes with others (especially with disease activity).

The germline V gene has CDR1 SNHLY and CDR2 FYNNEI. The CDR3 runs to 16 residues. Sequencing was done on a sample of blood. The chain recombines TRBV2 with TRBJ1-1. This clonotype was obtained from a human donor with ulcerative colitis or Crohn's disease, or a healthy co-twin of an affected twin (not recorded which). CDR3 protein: CASSEDGRAKGTEAFF.